This entry lists 9 T cell receptor beta chains sequenced from one sample in a study of spatial heterogeneity in lung cancer (dated by TCRdb to the late 2010s). No antigens are known for them. Explained via the paper, the time point label denotes: sample taken at primary tumor resection. Library generation was performed with 5' RACE. Sequencing used a NextSeq 500. TCRdb reworked the public reads: Q25 trimming with fastp, MiXCR clone assembly, productive beta chains retained. Here each entry gathers all rows of one CDR3 protein and keeps the most common genes and DNA. This sample lists about 15,000 distinct CDR3 sequences; 6.2% were detected once. The ten largest make up 6.8% of the sample. The investigation overall reported the following: The number of expanded intratumoral alpha and beta TCRs correlated with the tumor nonsynonymous mutation count.

Sequencing used lung tumor tissue, obtained at surgery. All receptors come from a male donor with early-stage non-small cell lung cancer.

This clonotype was found many times. This sequence joins TRBV28 and TRBJ1-1, with 7 bases aligning to TRBD1. The CDR3 covers 15 residues. J gave up 1 base and V 5 bases, and 7 bases lay outside the gene matches. Germline V gene sequence: CDR1 MDHEN, CDR2 SYDVKM. In DNA form, the CDR3 reads TGTGCCAGCAGTCCAAATTACAGGGGGAACACTGAAGCTTTCTTT. Residues: CASSPNYRGNTEAFF.

This clonotype is medium-sized (0.01 to 0.1%). This sequence joins TRBV12-3 or TRBV12-4 and TRBJ2-3; TRBD2 matches 7 bases. The trim removed 5 bases at V and 0 bases at J, leaving 8 bases unmatched. This CDR3 is 16 amino acids long. Written as DNA, the CDR3 is TGTGCCAGCAGTCAACCGCTAGCGGATAGCACAGATACGCAGTATTTT. It codes for CASSQPLADSTDTQYF.

This clonotype appeared a few times. The V call is TRBV7-8, the J call TRBJ2-7; D is possibly TRBD2 (6 bases). Per the germline V gene, CDR1 is SGHVS and CDR2 is FQNEAQ. Trimming removed 4 bases from V and 2 bases from J, with 12 bases in between. The CDR3 contains 14 residues. The CDR3 here is CASSSMGGPYEQYF. The CDR3 DNA reads as TGTGCCAGCAGCTCCATGGGGGGACCCTACGAGCAGTACTTC. Drawing the rest from reference TRBV7-8 and TRBJ2-7, the complete variable domain is GAGVSQSPRYKVAKRGQDVALRCDPISGHVSLFWYQQALGQGPEFLTYFQNEAQLDKSGLPSDRFFAERPEGSVSTLKIQRTQQEDSAVYLCASSSMGGPYEQYFGPGTRLTVT.

This clonotype was recorded a few times. The J gene is TRBJ2-3, the V gene TRBV4-2; D might be TRBD1 (6 bases). The CDR3 length is 15 residues. Germline V gene sequence: CDR1 LGHNA, CDR2 YNFKEQ. The V end was cut by 0 bases, the J end by 1 base, with 8 bases between. CDR3 in amino acids: CASSQDYRGTDTQYF. The DNA for the CDR3 is TGTGCCAGCAGCCAAGATTACAGGGGCACAGATACGCAGTATTTT.

Worth noting for this clonotype: A much larger clone lies a single base off, so this may be a read error. The chain uses TRBV7-6 and TRBJ2-1, with D uncertain. This CDR3 spans 13 amino acids. Deletions cut 1 base from V and 7 bases from J, with 8 bases between. The V gene's germline CDR1 is SGHVS and CDR2 FNYEAQ. The CDR3 DNA sequence: TGTGCCAGCAGCTTAGGGGCACAAAATGAGCAGTTCTTC. Protein sequence: CASSLGAQNEQFF.

This clonotype showed up many times. The J gene is TRBJ2-2, the V gene TRBV28; D unresolved. CDR1 and CDR2 from the germline V gene are MDHEN and SYDVKM. Trimming cost V 2 bases and J 4 bases, with 2 bases left between them. The CDR3 consists of 12 residues. DNA for the CDR3: TGTGCCAGCAGTTTAGCCACCGGGGAGCTGTTTTTT. Translation gives CASSLATGELFF.

The V and J genes are TRBV24-1 and TRBJ2-7, with 10 bases fitting TRBD1. The CDR3 is 13 residues long. CDR1 is KGHDR, CDR2 SFDVKD, per germline. V dropped 6 bases and J dropped 4; count of bases not matched to a gene: 2. Here the CDR3 reads CATSLGQGYEQYF. CDR3 coding DNA: TGTGCCACCAGTTTGGGACAGGGGTACGAGCAGTACTTC.

This clonotype was seen repeatedly, ten times or more. This sequence joins TRBV6-1 and TRBJ2-6; TRBD1 might be the D (5 bases). Deletions cut 5 bases from V and 4 bases from J, with 12 bases between. The V gene's germline CDR1 is MNHNS and CDR2 SASEGT. The CDR3 covers 15 residues. CDR3 protein: CASSPGHSGANVLTF. Here the CDR3 DNA reads TGTGCCAGCAGTCCAGGGCATTCGGGGGCCAACGTCCTGACTTTC.

Judged by abundance, this clonotype is medium-sized. The CDR3 sequence is CSARTSTYEQYF. The CDR3 bases are TGCAGTGCTCGGACGTCTACCTACGAGCAGTACTTC. This chain connects TRBV20-1 to TRBJ2-7; D ambiguous. Deletions cut 5 bases from V and 2 bases from J, with 10 bases between. The CDR3 sequence is 12 residues long. CDR1 and CDR2 from the germline V gene are DFQATT and SNEGSKA (reference sequence).